In its sample, the clone carrying this T cell receptor beta chain was seen a few times. The antigen is unknown. The data belong to a study of CD8 T cells in ankylosing spondylitis. Study results and caveats: About 8 highly homologous variants made up a TCR beta motif that seemed to typify ankylosing spondylitis blood.

From the 5' RACE reads, TCRdb called clonotypes with MiXCR, one entry per CDR3 protein. This table holds around 480,000 distinct CDR3 sequences, roughly a sixth found once. Germline CDR1 and CDR2: KGHDR and SFDVKD. The CDR3 is made up of 13 amino acids. After removal of 4 bases from V and 6 bases from J, the junction contained 2 bases not matched to a gene. The clonotype comes from a male donor with ankylosing spondylitis. The sequenced sample consisted of blood, either unsorted or a sorted T cell fraction (not recorded which). The genes are TRBV24-1 and TRBJ1-1, with 9 bases lining up with TRBD1. CDR3 loop: CATSDTGGSEAFF. The CDR3, as DNA: TGTGCCACCAGTGACACAGGGGGCTCTGAAGCTTTCTTT.